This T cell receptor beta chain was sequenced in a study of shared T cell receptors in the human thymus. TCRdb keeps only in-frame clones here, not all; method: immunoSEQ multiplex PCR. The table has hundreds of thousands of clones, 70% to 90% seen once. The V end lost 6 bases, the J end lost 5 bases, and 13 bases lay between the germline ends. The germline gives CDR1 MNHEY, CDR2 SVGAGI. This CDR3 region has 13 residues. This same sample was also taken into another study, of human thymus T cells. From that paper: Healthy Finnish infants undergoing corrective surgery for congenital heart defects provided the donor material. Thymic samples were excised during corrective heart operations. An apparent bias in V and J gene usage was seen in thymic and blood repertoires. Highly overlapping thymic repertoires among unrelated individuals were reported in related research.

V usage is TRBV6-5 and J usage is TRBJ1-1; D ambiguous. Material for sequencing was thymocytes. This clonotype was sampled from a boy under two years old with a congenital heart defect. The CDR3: CASSLKTGTEAFF. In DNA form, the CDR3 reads TGTGCCAGCAGCTTAAAAACGGGGACTGAAGCTTTCTTT.